This TCR beta chain was recovered during a study of OX40 agonist ivuxolimab in advanced cancers. Study as a whole: Dose-escalation patients had hepatocellular carcinoma, melanoma, renal cell or head and neck cancer.

In the case of this clone: Antigen specificity is unknown.

Study-wide findings and caveats: With doses of 0.1-3.0 mg/kg, partial responders showed among the lowest clonal expansion. Compared with CD4+, CD8+ T cells on average had more expanded clones.

The CDR3 is 14 residues long. The V and J ends lost 4 bases and 2 bases respectively, with 13 bases between them. The germline V gene has CDR1 SGHRS and CDR2 YFSETQ. Repertoires were generated with immunoSEQ multiplex PCR, while TCRdb's copy carries only in-frame clones and drops some. The sample has about 86,000 clones, around 88% seen once. Sequenced here: CD4+ or CD8+ T cells sorted from blood, sampled in a trial of the OX40 agonist ivuxolimab. The chain employs TRBV5-1 and TRBJ2-7; either TRBD1 or TRBD2 may supply D (5 bases each). The sequence came from an adult with an advanced solid tumor such as melanoma, head and neck, liver or kidney cancer. The CDR3 region has the DNA TGCGCCAGCAGCCCTCTCGGGGCGACCTACGAGCAGTACTTC. Protein: CASSPLGATYEQYF. Full variable domain (outside the CDR3, taken from reference TRBV5-1 and TRBJ2-7): KAGVTQTPRYLIKTRGQQVTLSCSPISGHRSVSWYQQTPGQGLQFLFEYFSETQRNKGNFPGRFSGRQFSNSRSEMNVSTLELGDSALYLCASSPLGATYEQYFGPGTRLTVT.